This T cell receptor (beta chain) came from a study of T cell responses to AZD1222 COVID-19 vaccine. Losses at the gene ends were 2 bases for V and 7 bases for J; bases not matched to a gene: 4. In germline, CDR1 is SGHTA, CDR2 FQGNSA. This CDR3 spans 14 amino acids. The table came from immunoSEQ multiplex PCR; TCRdb's copy has only in-frame clones and leaves some out. The sample has about 260,000 clones, over 85% seen once. The V call is TRBV7-2, the J call TRBJ1-5; 8 nucleotides match TRBD1. Sequenced material: peripheral blood, taken on day 0 of AZD1222 vaccination. The sequence derives from an adult in good health. The CDR3 loop reads CASSLRAGGQPQHF. The DNA of the CDR3 is TGTGCCAGCAGCTTAAGGGCAGGGGGCCAGCCCCAGCATTTT.